This record concerns one T cell receptor beta chain sequence. This clone was observed a few times. There is no known antigen for this receptor. The CDR3 is cut off 3 residues early in the read; its end comes from the germline J gene. Diagnosis of CVID followed standard criteria, namely serum IgG, IgA and/or IgM below the normal range together with specific antibody deficiency. A total of 40 to 50 subjects (approximately 15 female and 30 or so male; age range roughly 9 to 70 years, mean age around 42) were included in the CVID group. Both CVID patients and healthy controls were predominantly of Caucasian heritage. At the time of study participation, every CVID subject had been on replacement immunoglobulin therapy for at least one year. No CVID subject was ill or taking immunomodulatory or immunosuppressive medication when blood was collected. From each donor, roughly 4.5 to 8 ml of heparinized peripheral whole blood was collected. Genomic DNA from adults with common variable immune deficiency (CVID) and from healthy adult controls was used for sequencing of TCRbeta CDR3 repertoires. To isolate peripheral blood mononuclear cells, diluted blood was subjected to density centrifugation over Hypaque 1077 or Ficoll-Paque. Genomic DNA was extracted from unsorted mononuclear cells by Qiagen column purification or by a centrifugation-based method.

The data were obtained in a study of T cell clonality in common variable immunodeficiency (dated by TCRdb to between 2014 and 2017). Beyond this particular receptor, the publication reports: Although equal DNA input was used, an average of approximately 74,000 unique sequences per sample was obtained for controls, compared with roughly 33,000 for CVID samples. CVID subjects shared fewer TCRbeta clones with each other than healthy controls did (p < 0.0001). TCRbeta clonality was higher in CVID subjects than in healthy controls (t-test p = 0.018), and the increase was most characteristic of about a third of subjects. Patient heterogeneity within the CVID cohort put limits on correlating repertoire features with clinical complications. CVID TCRbeta sequences reportedly showed fewer deletions and N-nucleotide insertions and lacked highly modified clones with 13 or more V deletions. According to the authors, finding the cause of the higher clonality in CVID would require sequencing the repertoires of T cell subpopulations.

Equivalent amounts of genomic DNA from CVID and control samples were used as sequencing input. For every sample, a 60 bp segment covering the rearranged TCRbeta CDR3 region was amplified and then sequenced. The immunoSEQ assay, a bias-corrected multiplex PCR with high-throughput sequencing, was employed for TCRbeta amplification. The study's processing was this. Every unique nucleotide sequence was considered a clone and was annotated with V, D and J genes, copy number and frequency. Sequences were labeled productive if in frame, and non-productive if out of frame or containing stop codons. As previously described, clonality was calculated on the basis of Shannon's entropy. The predicted amino acid sequences of productive clones were used to derive mean CDR3 Kyte-Doolittle hydropathy. Hierarchical clustering of scaled V gene usage was performed with the R hclust function using Manhattan distance and complete linkage. Clone sharing by CDR3 amino acid sequence was assessed by resampling 12 repertoires per group over 100 rounds. The repertoires were screened for 70 published EBV-specific TCRbeta sequences and around 250 published CMV-specific TCRbeta sequences. Two CVID samples that yielded fewer than 10,000 sequences were excluded from the analysis, so 42 CVID repertoires were retained. TCRdb re-hosts the immuneACCESS table, in-frame sequences only. Its copies lack some clones; in the studies checked, an unresolved V gene accounts for under half of them, and the cause for the rest is not known. V, J and clone size were drawn from that table, and D and trimming were deduced from the DNA. There are roughly 33,000 clones in this sample, and none of them is a singleton. The top ten hold about 6% of the sample.

CDR1 and CDR2 are read off the germline V gene as SGHVS and FNYEAQ. The CDR3 covers 15 residues, taking in both the cysteine and the phenylalanine. Only the CDR3 bases that were read are kept: 36 of them, in frame from base 1. Here V drops 5 bases and J drops 3 bases, and the junction holds 7 bases not matched to any gene. The chain was built from TRBV7-6 and TRBJ2-3; 8 central nucleotides agree with TRBD1. The sample comprised peripheral blood mononuclear cells. This TCR came from a human donor with common variable immunodeficiency. Partial CDR3 DNA: TGTGCCAGCAGCCATGGACAGGGTTTTACAGATACG. It translates as CASSHGQGFTDT. The whole CDR3 region reads CASSHGQGFTDTQYF.